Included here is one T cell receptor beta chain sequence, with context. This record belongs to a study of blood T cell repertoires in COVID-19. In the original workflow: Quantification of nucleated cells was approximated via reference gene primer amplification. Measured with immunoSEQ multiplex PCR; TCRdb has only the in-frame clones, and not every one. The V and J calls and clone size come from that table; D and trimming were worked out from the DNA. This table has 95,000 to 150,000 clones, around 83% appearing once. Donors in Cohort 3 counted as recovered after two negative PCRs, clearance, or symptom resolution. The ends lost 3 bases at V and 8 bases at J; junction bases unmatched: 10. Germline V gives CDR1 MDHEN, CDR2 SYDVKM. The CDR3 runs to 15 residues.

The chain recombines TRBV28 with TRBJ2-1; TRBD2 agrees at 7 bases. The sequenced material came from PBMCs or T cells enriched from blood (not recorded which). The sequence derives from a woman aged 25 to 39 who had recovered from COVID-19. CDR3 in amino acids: CASSLGREVIDEQFF. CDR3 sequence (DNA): TGTGCCAGCAGTTTGGGTCGGGAGGTTATAGATGAGCAGTTCTTC.